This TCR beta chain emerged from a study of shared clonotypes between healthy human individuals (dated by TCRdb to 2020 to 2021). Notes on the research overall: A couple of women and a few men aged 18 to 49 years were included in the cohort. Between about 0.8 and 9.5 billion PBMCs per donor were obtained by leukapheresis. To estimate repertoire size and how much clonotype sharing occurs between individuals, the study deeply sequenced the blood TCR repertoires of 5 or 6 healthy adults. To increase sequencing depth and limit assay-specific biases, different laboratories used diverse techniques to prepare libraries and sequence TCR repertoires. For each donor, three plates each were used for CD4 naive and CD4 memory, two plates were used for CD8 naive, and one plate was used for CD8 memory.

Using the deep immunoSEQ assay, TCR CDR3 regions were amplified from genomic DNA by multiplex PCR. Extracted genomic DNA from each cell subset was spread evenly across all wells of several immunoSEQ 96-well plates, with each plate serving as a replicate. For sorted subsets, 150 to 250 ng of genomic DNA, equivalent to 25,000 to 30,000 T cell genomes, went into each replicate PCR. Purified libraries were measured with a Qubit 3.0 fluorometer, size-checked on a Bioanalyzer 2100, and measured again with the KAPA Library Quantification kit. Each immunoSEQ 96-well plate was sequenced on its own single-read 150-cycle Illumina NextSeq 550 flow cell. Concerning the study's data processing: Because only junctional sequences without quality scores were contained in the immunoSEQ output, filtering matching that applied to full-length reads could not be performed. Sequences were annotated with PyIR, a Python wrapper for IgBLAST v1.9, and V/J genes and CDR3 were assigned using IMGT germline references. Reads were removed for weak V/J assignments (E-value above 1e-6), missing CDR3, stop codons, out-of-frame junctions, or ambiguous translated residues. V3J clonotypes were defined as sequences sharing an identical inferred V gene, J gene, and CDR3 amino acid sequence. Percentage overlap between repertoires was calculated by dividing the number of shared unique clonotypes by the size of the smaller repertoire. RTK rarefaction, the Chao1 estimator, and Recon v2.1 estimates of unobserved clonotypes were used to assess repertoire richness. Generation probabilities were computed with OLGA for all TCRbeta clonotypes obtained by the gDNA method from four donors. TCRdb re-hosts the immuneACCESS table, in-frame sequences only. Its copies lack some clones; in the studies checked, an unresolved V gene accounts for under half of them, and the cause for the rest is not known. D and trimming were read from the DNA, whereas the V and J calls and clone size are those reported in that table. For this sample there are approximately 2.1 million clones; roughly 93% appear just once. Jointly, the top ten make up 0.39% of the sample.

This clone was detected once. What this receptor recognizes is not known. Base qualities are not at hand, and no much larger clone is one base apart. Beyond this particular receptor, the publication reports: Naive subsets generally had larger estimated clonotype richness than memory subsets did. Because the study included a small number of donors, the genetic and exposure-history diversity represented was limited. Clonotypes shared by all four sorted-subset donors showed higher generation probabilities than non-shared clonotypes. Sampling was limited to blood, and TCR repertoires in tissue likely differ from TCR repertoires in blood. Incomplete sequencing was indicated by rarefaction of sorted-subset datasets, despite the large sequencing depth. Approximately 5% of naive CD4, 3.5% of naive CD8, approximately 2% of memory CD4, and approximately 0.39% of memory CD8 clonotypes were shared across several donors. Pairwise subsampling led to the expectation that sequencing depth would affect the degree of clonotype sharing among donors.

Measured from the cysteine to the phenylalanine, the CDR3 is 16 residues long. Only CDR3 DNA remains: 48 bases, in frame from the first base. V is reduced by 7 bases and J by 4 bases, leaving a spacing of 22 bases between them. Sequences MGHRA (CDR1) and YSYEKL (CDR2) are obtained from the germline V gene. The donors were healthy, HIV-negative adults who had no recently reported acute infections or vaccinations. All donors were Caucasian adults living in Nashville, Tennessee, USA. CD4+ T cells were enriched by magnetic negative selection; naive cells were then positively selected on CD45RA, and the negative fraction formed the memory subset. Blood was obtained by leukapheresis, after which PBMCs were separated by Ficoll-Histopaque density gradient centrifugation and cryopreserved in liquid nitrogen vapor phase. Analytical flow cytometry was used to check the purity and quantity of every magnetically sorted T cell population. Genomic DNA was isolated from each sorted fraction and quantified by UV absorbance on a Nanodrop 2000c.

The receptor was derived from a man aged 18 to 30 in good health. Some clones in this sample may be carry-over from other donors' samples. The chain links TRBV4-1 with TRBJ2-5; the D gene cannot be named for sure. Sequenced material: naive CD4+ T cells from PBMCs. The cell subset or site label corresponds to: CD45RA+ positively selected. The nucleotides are TGCGCCAGCACGTTTTCGGCCAGACTGAAGAGAGAGACCCAGTACTTC. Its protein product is CASTFSARLKRETQYF.